Shown below are 17 T cell receptor beta chains from a single sample sequenced in a study of CD4 T cells in relation to SARS-CoV-2 and coronaviruses. CD4+ T cells from unexposed donors were obtained before the COVID-19 pandemic (2011-2018). The cells were cultured for around ten days before CD4+ T cells were isolated. These receptors' targets are unknown. Produced via immunoSEQ multiplex PCR; TCRdb's table is partial and in-frame only. This sample has some 27,000 clones, with about 80% found just once. Sequencing used CD4+ T cells from PBMCs, cultured in vitro. The receptor source for this set is a human donor in good health.

The gene calls are TRBV19 and TRBJ1-1, with D possibly matching TRBD1 (5 bases). The V end was cut by 5 bases, the J end by 10 bases, with 14 bases between. This CDR3 is built from 12 residues. CDR1 and CDR2 from the germline V gene are LNHDA and SQIVND (reference sequence). CDR3 DNA: TGTGCCAGTAGTCCCTCGGGGGGACGAGCTTTCTTT. This sequence encodes CASSPSGGRAFF.

The V call is TRBV7-9, the J call TRBJ2-1; D gene unclear. The V gene's germline CDR1 is SEHNR and CDR2 FQNEAQ (reference sequence). Deletions cut 1 base from V and 1 base from J, with 11 bases between. The CDR3 has 16 amino acids. This CDR3 reads CASSLERTGSYNEQFF. CDR3 bases: TGTGCCAGCAGCTTAGAGAGGACGGGTTCCTACAATGAGCAGTTCTTC.

This clone was found a few times. The chain uses TRBV10-1 and TRBJ2-1; either TRBD1 or TRBD2 may supply D (6 bases each). Trimming left V 0 bases short and J 4 bases short, with 13 bases between. This CDR3 is built from 16 residues. Germline V CDR1 and CDR2: WNHNN, SYGVQD (reference sequence). CDR3 nucleotide sequence: TGCGCCAGCAGTGAGTCAAAAGGGGGGCCATACAATGAGCAGTTCTTC. The encoded protein is CASSESKGGPYNEQFF.

The V call is TRBV6-5, the J call TRBJ1-3, with TRBD1 as a possible D gene (6 bases). Germline V gives CDR1 MNHEY, CDR2 SVGAGI. Trimming left V 7 bases short and J 3 bases short, with 16 bases between. The CDR3 totals 15 residues. CDR3 sequence (DNA): TGTGCCAGCACCGCACAGGGTTTAAGTGGAAACACCATATATTTT. Translated, it gives CASTAQGLSGNTIYF.

J is TRBJ2-1 and V is TRBV18; D is undetermined. The CDR3 runs 15 residues. Germline assignment: CDR1 KGHSH and CDR2 LQKENI. V lost 3 bases and J 5 bases, leaving 14 bases between the germline ends. CDR3 in DNA: TGTGCCAGCTCACCTAGCTCACGCAACAACAATGAGCAGTTCTTC. Protein sequence: CASSPSSRNNNEQFF.

The genes are TRBV7-3 and TRBJ2-1; D may be TRBD2 (6 bases). This CDR3 has 15 residues. Germline V CDR1 and CDR2: SGHTA, FQGTGA. V was clipped by 5 bases and J by 7 bases, with 18 bases between them. CDR3 protein: CASSPYLRGKNEQFF. The CDR3 DNA is TGTGCCAGCAGCCCATACCTTCGGGGGAAAAATGAGCAGTTCTTC.

The CDR3 region has the DNA TGCAGCGTCAAGACTAGCGGGACCGGGGAGCTGTTTTTT. Amino acid sequence: CSVKTSGTGELFF. The chain carries TRBV29-1 and TRBJ2-2, with 10 bases lining up with TRBD2. This CDR3 spans 13 amino acids. The V and J ends lost 6 bases and 5 bases, in that order; junction bases with no gene match: 3. Germline lookup yields CDR1 SQVTM and CDR2 ANQGSEA.

The chain is built from TRBV6-5 and TRBJ2-7, with D perhaps matching TRBD1 (6 bases). Germline values: CDR1 MNHEY, CDR2 SVGAGI. This CDR3 region has 14 residues. V was clipped by 6 bases and J by 1 base, with 13 bases between them. CDR3 sequence reads: CASSLGQQSYEQYF. CDR3 bases: TGTGCCAGCAGCCTCGGACAGCAATCCTACGAGCAGTACTTC.

This chain uses TRBV9 with TRBJ1-6; D unclear. V was pared by 0 bases and J by 10 bases, with 14 bases between. CDR1 is SGDLS and CDR2 is YYNGEE in the germline V gene. This CDR3 region has 15 residues. The CDR3 DNA reads as TGTGCCAGCAGCGTAGGTGTCAGTCCAGAGTCACCCCTCCACTTT. This encodes CASSVGVSPESPLHF.

The chain recombines TRBV1 with TRBJ2-7; the D call TRBD2 from the table was never checked on the DNA. TRBV1 is termed a pseudogene. The CDR3 consists of 14 residues. The CDR3 loop is CTSSPGLLDYEQYF. The CDR3 DNA sequence: TGCACCAGCAGCCCGGGACTATTAGACTACGAGCAGTACTTC.

This chain uses TRBV19 with TRBJ1-2, with D perhaps TRBD1 (5 bases). CDR1 and CDR2 (germline): LNHDA, SQIVND (reference sequence). The CDR3 has 13 amino acids. With 1 base removed from V and 3 bases from J, the gap between germline ends came to 6 bases. The CDR3 DNA is TGTGCCAGTAGTATAGTCAGGGACTATGGCTACACCTTC. It is translated as CASSIVRDYGYTF.

This rearrangement joins TRBV9 to TRBJ2-2; 8 positions agree with TRBD2. The CDR3 totals 17 residues. With V trimmed by 5 bases and J by 4 bases, 13 bases remained unmatched. The germline V gene encodes CDR1 SGDLS and CDR2 YYNGEE. The CDR3 spells CASSKDYLAGGTGELFF. CDR3 sequence (DNA): TGTGCCAGCAGTAAAGATTATTTGGCGGGGGGCACCGGGGAGCTGTTTTTT.

This clone appeared a single time. CDR3 loop: CASSLGQGSNQPQHF. DNA for the CDR3: TGTGCCAGCAGCCTGGGACAGGGGAGCAATCAGCCCCAGCATTTT. The chain employs TRBV5-8 and TRBJ1-5, with 10 nucleotides matching TRBD1. CDR3 length: 15 residues. Trimming took 4 bases from V and 1 from J; bases not matched to a gene: 2. Germline V gene data show CDR1 as SGHTS and CDR2 as YDEGEE.

The J gene is TRBJ1-2, the V gene TRBV5-4, with D unclear. Looked up from germline, CDR1 is SGHNT and CDR2 is YYREEE (reference sequence). CDR3 size: 14 residues. V was shortened by 0 bases and J by 4 bases, with 10 bases between the two germline ends. CDR3 sequence (DNA): TGTGCCAGCAGCTTGGCCCAACTTCGCTATGGCTACACCTTC. This translates into CASSLAQLRYGYTF.

CDR3 protein: CASSLAGSGYTF. The CDR3 nucleotides are TGTGCCAGCAGTTTGGCAGGATCAGGCTACACCTTC. This chain links TRBV12-3 or TRBV12-4 with TRBJ1-2; no clear D gene. This CDR3 contains 12 residues. The V end was cut by 3 bases, the J end by 8 bases, with 10 bases between.

V is TRBV28 and J is TRBJ2-5; 11 positions agree with TRBD2. The CDR3 loop spans 15 amino acids. J lost 5 bases, V lost 4 bases, and 6 bases had no gene match. Germline lookup yields CDR1 MDHEN and CDR2 SYDVKM. The CDR3 is CASSSGTSGPETQYF. CDR3 nucleotides: TGTGCCAGCAGTTCCGGGACTAGCGGCCCGGAGACCCAGTACTTC. Full variable domain (rest looked up from reference TRBV28 and TRBJ2-5): DVKVTQSSRYLVKRTGEKVFLECVQDMDHENMFWYRQDPGLGLRLIYFSYDVKMKEKGDIPEGYSVSREKKERFSLILESASTNQTSMYLCASSSGTSGPETQYFGPGTRLLVL.

V is TRBV6-5 and J is TRBJ2-7; D possibly corresponds to TRBD1 (5 bases). V was trimmed by 2 bases and J by 2 bases, leaving 10 bases between them. There are 14 residues in the CDR3. The germline gives CDR1 MNHEY, CDR2 SVGAGI. CDR3 coding DNA: TGTGCCAGCAGTTACGACAGATACACCTACGAGCAGTACTTC. Its protein product is CASSYDRYTYEQYF.